The 24 T cell receptor beta chains reported below all come from one sample, sequenced in a study of cytomegalovirus exposure and HLA in healthy donors. The PCR made use of 60 Vbeta and 13 Jbeta primers. Data came from immunoSEQ multiplex PCR; TCRdb stores just in-frame clones and leaves some out. This sample has roughly 130,000 clones, with around 66% found just once. Sequences were obtained from PBMCs. Every receptor here comes from a man between 18 and 35 years old in good health and CMV-seronegative.

This clone was seen a single time. The CDR3, as DNA: TGCGCCAGCAGCTTAACCCCGACAGGCCATAGCAATCAGCCCCAGCATTTT. This codes for CASSLTPTGHSNQPQHF. V usage is TRBV5-1 and J usage is TRBJ1-5, with D perhaps matching TRBD1 (6 bases). Germline CDR1 reads SGHRS; CDR2 reads YFSETQ. V was shortened by 2 bases and J by 0 bases, with 15 bases between the two germline ends. This CDR3 spans 17 amino acids.

The chain has TRBV5-1 and TRBJ2-1; a weak D match, TRBD2 (5 bases). The CDR3 totals 18 residues. V was pared by 1 base and J by 0 bases, with 17 bases between. The germline V gene has CDR1 SGHRS and CDR2 YFSETQ. The CDR3 DNA follows: TGCGCCAGCAGCTTGAATGTTGGCGGGCAGAGCTCCTACAATGAGCAGTTCTTC. Protein sequence: CASSLNVGGQSSYNEQFF.

The V call is TRBV7-2, the J call TRBJ2-1; perhaps TRBD1 as D (6 bases). CDR3 length equals 17 residues. Germline lookup yields CDR1 SGHTA and CDR2 FQGNSA. Between the trimmed V and J ends, which lost 4 bases and 1 base, there was a span of 17 bases. CDR3 DNA sequence: TGTGCCAGCAGCTCCGCCGGACAGCGCAGATCCTACAATGAGCAGTTCTTC. Protein product: CASSSAGQRRSYNEQFF.

In this sample, this clone turned up a few times. The V gene is TRBV28, the J gene TRBJ2-1; 7 bases line up with TRBD2. Germline V gives CDR1 MDHEN, CDR2 SYDVKM. V lost 3 bases to trimming and J lost 0 bases; unmatched junction nucleotides: 14. The CDR3 is 19 residues long. As DNA, the CDR3 is TGTGCCAGCAGTTTCCCGCCCGGACTAGGAAAGAGCTCCTACAATGAGCAGTTCTTC. Amino acid sequence: CASSFPPGLGKSSYNEQFF.

The V gene is TRBV12-2, the J gene TRBJ1-5; TRBD1 is the table's D call and was not checked against the DNA. TRBV12-2 is tagged as a pseudogene. The CDR3 sequence is 20 residues long. The CDR3 sequence: CASRFRYSEWPGDCHQPQHF. CDR3 bases: TGTGCAAGTCGCTTTAGGTACAGCGAGTGGCCAGGGGATTGTCATCAGCCCCAGCATTTT.

The V gene is TRBV11-1, the J gene TRBJ2-5, with 7 positions matching TRBD1. With 5 bases clipped from V and 4 bases from J, the junction kept 19 bases outside the gene matches. Germline CDR1 is SGHAT and CDR2 is FQDESV (reference sequence). This CDR3 comprises 18 residues. Written as DNA, the CDR3 is TGTGCCAGCAGCCCCCTCCGGGACAGAAAACGAACGGGAGAGACCCAGTACTTC. It yields the protein CASSPLRDRKRTGETQYF.

The CDR3 coding sequence is TGTGCCAGCAGTTTATTAGGAGGCGAGCAGTACTTC. Translating gives CASSLLGGEQYF. The chain recombines TRBV28 with TRBJ2-7; tentatively, D is TRBD2 (5 bases). Trimming shortened V by 1 base and J by 6 bases, and 7 bases separated the two germline ends. CDR1 MDHEN and CDR2 SYDVKM come from the germline V gene. The CDR3 has 12 amino acids.

The V gene is TRBV7-2, the J gene TRBJ2-7; possibly TRBD1 for D (6 bases). The ends were cut back, 5 bases at V and 2 bases at J, with 13 bases in the middle. This CDR3 has 14 residues. Germline V gene data show CDR1 as SGHTA and CDR2 as FQGNSA. The CDR3 nucleotides read TGTGCCAGCAGCCGACGCAGGGGAACCTACGAGCAGTACTTC. Translated: CASSRRRGTYEQYF. The full variable domain, its missing parts supplied by reference TRBV7-2 and TRBJ2-7, is GAGVSQSPSNKVTEKGKDVELRCDPISGHTALYWYRQSLGQGLEFLIYFQGNSAPDKSGLPSDRFSAERTGGSVSTLTIQRTQQEDSAVYLCASSRRRGTYEQYFGPGTRLTVT.

The J gene is TRBJ2-7, the V gene TRBV29-1; 10 bases match TRBD2. Germline-derived CDR1 and CDR2 are SQVTM and ANQGSEA. This CDR3 is built from 13 residues. The junction had 7 bases not matched to a gene; V was cut back by 4 bases and J by 7 bases. The CDR3 sequence: CSVGLAGAREQYF. CDR3 DNA: TGCAGCGTTGGGCTAGCGGGAGCTCGAGAGCAGTACTTC.

The V and J genes are TRBV5-1 and TRBJ1-2; TRBD1 matches 10 bases. Germline lookup yields CDR1 SGHRS and CDR2 YFSETQ. The V segment lost 4 bases and the J segment 6 bases; nucleotides outside the gene matches: 9. The CDR3 has 15 amino acids. CDR3 sequence (DNA): TGCGCCAGCAGCATCCCGGGACAGGGGTCTAATGGCTACACCTTC. Protein product: CASSIPGQGSNGYTF.

In this sample, this clone turned up once. Here the CDR3 DNA reads TGTGCCAGCAGCTTAACTAGCGGGAGAATTGAGCAGTACTTC. Its translation: CASSLTSGRIEQYF. The chain links TRBV12-1 to TRBJ2-7; the table's D call TRBD2 went unverified against the DNA. TRBV12-1 is designated a pseudogene. CDR3 length: 14 amino acids.

This chain uses TRBV29-1 with TRBJ1-1; the D gene is possibly TRBD1 (5 bases). This CDR3 has 13 residues. CDR1 and CDR2 (germline): SQVTM, ANQGSEA. Between the trimmed V and J ends, which lost 3 bases and 5 bases, there was a span of 13 bases. The CDR3 reads CSVDWGFGTEAFF. CDR3 in DNA: TGCAGCGTTGATTGGGGCTTTGGGACTGAAGCTTTCTTT. The full variable domain, with the rest looked up from reference TRBV29-1 and TRBJ1-1, is SAVISQKPSRDICQRGTSLTIQCQVDSQVTMMFWYRQQPGQSLTLIATANQGSEATYESGFVIDKFPISRPNLTFSTLTVSNMSPEDSSIYLCSVDWGFGTEAFFGQGTRLTVV.

The genes are TRBV30 and TRBJ2-5; 9 bases are a match to TRBD1. The germline V gene has CDR1 GTSNPN and CDR2 SVGIG (reference sequence). The CDR3 loop spans 14 amino acids. V trimming: 1 base; J trimming: 9 bases; junction bases outside the gene matches: 9. The CDR3 loop reads CAWSATGTGIPQYF. The CDR3 DNA sequence: TGTGCCTGGAGTGCCACCGGGACAGGGATTCCCCAGTACTTC.

The chain recombines TRBV5-1 with TRBJ2-7, with 12 bases matching TRBD1. Germline-derived CDR1 and CDR2 are SGHRS and YFSETQ. This CDR3 spans 15 amino acids. J was trimmed by 4 bases and V by 2 bases; bases with no gene match: 4. This CDR3 is CASSLPGQGAYEQYF. The CDR3, as DNA: TGCGCCAGCAGCTTACCGGGACAGGGGGCTTACGAGCAGTACTTC. The variable domain in full, completed from reference TRBV5-1 and TRBJ2-7, reads KAGVTQTPRYLIKTRGQQVTLSCSPISGHRSVSWYQQTPGQGLQFLFEYFSETQRNKGNFPGRFSGRQFSNSRSEMNVSTLELGDSALYLCASSLPGQGAYEQYFGPGTRLTVT.

The rearrangement uses TRBV4-3 and TRBJ2-7; 8 bases are shared with TRBD1. Germline assignment: CDR1 LGHNA and CDR2 YSLEER. The CDR3 sequence is 14 residues long. Trimming removed 2 bases from V and 5 bases from J; junction bases left unmatched: 5. This CDR3 reads CASSQTRGLHEQYF. CDR3 sequence (DNA): TGCGCCAGCAGCCAAACCAGGGGGCTACACGAGCAGTACTTC.

V and J are TRBV7-3 and TRBJ2-2, with D tentatively TRBD1 (7 bases). CDR1 and CDR2 from the germline V gene are SGHTA and FQGTGA. CDR3 length: 14 amino acids. Trimming removed 6 bases from V and 6 bases from J, with 14 bases in between. Written as DNA, the CDR3 is TGTGCCAGCAGGGCGGACAGGAGGGCCGGGGAGCTGTTTTTT. Protein: CASRADRRAGELFF.

This chain links TRBV2 with TRBJ2-1; TRBD2 matches 8 bases. V gave up 9 bases and J gave up 2 bases; unmatched junction bases: 3. Germline V gene data show CDR1 as SNHLY and CDR2 as FYNNEI. The CDR3 contains 13 residues. CDR3 in DNA: TGTGCCAGGGAAGCGGGGGCCTACAATGAGCAGTTCTTC. This gives the protein CAREAGAYNEQFF.

The chain recombines TRBV7-9 with TRBJ1-4, with 10 bases that match TRBD1. J gave up 7 bases and V 0 bases, and 8 bases lay outside the gene matches. This CDR3 spans 17 amino acids. Germline-derived CDR1 and CDR2 are SEHNR and FQNEAQ (reference sequence). The CDR3 here is CASSLASGTGEFEKLFF. CDR3 sequence (DNA): TGTGCCAGCAGCTTAGCGTCCGGGACAGGGGAATTTGAAAAACTGTTTTTT. The full variable domain, its missing parts supplied by reference TRBV7-9 and TRBJ1-4, is DTGVSQNPRHKITKRGQNVTFRCDPISEHNRLYWYRQTLGQGPEFLTYFQNEAQLEKSRLLSDRFSAERPKGSFSTLEIQRTEQGDSAMYLCASSLASGTGEFEKLFFGSGTQLSVL.

The chain links TRBV27 to TRBJ2-2, with D possibly being TRBD1 (5 bases). Looked up from germline, CDR1 is MNHEY and CDR2 is SMNVEV (reference sequence). The V end was cut by 8 bases, the J end by 2 bases, with 15 bases between. The CDR3 runs to 15 residues. As DNA, the CDR3 is TGTGCCAGCGTACCGGGTGGGGCTAACACCGGGGAGCTGTTTTTT. Translating it yields CASVPGGANTGELFF.

The chain joins TRBV9 to TRBJ1-2; 8 positions match TRBD1. V was clipped by 1 base and J by 3 bases; unmatched bases: 8. This CDR3 region has 16 residues. Germline V CDR1 and CDR2: SGDLS, YYNGEE. CDR3 nucleotide sequence: TGTGCCAGCAGCGTATCCCGGACAGGGAAGGACTATGGCTACACCTTC. Its protein is CASSVSRTGKDYGYTF.

This clone was observed a single time. The chain is built from TRBV27 and TRBJ2-1; 8 bases are shared with TRBD1. V lost 5 bases to trimming and J lost 6 bases; unmatched junction nucleotides: 6. Germline-derived CDR1 and CDR2 are MNHEY and SMNVEV (reference sequence). The CDR3 loop spans 14 amino acids. CDR3 DNA: TGTGCCAGCAGTGGGACAGGACCTTTCAATGAGCAGTTCTTC. This gives the protein CASSGTGPFNEQFF.

This chain links TRBV4-3 with TRBJ2-5, with 8 bases aligning to TRBD2. V was pared by 0 bases and J by 5 bases, with 14 bases of the junction left unmatched. The CDR3 totals 18 residues. Germline-derived CDR1 and CDR2 are LGHNA and YSLEER. This CDR3 is CASSQDPPGSGRGETQYF. In nucleotides, the CDR3 is TGCGCCAGCAGCCAAGATCCTCCAGGGAGCGGGAGAGGGGAGACCCAGTACTTC.

The chain joins TRBV30 to TRBJ2-1, with TRBD2 matching 11 bases. V lost 5 bases and J lost 7; bases outside the gene matches: 10. The CDR3 consists of 15 residues. The germline gives CDR1 GTSNPN, CDR2 SVGIG (reference sequence). CDR3 in DNA: TGTGCCTGGGCGATACTAGCGGGGGCCGGGAATGAGCAGTTCTTC. Amino acids: CAWAILAGAGNEQFF.

The J gene is TRBJ2-5, the V gene TRBV25-1; 7 bases are a match to TRBD1. This CDR3 has 16 residues. Germline values: CDR1 MGHDK, CDR2 SYGVNS. Trimming at V came to 1 base and at J to 3 bases, leaving 8 bases not matched to a gene. CDR3 nucleotide sequence: TGTGCCAGCAGTGAATGGGGTCCGGGACAGAAAGAGACCCAGTACTTC. Its protein is CASSEWGPGQKETQYF.